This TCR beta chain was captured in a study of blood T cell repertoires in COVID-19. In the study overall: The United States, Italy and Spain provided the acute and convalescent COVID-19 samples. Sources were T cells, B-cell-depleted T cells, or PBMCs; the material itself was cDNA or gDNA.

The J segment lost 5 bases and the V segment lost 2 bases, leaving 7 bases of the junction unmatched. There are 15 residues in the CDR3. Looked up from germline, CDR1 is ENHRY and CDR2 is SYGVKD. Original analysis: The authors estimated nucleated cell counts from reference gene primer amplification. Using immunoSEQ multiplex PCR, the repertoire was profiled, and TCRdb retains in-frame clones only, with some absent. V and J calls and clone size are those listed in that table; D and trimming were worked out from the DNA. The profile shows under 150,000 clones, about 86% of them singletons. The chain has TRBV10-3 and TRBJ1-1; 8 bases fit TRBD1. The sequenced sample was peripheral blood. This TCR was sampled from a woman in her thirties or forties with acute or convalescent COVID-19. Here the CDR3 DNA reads TGTGCCATCAGTGAGCCTCGGACAGGGCATACTGAAGCTTTCTTT. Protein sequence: CAISEPRTGHTEAFF.